This passage covers 21 T cell receptor beta chains from one sample sequenced in a study of siplizumab effects on memory and regulatory T cells. Assay used: immunoSEQ multiplex PCR; TCRdb lists only in-frame clones, some missing. The sample shows 65,000 to 85,000 clones, 93% of them seen only once. Input material: CD8+ T cells sorted from blood. The source is a human donor in good health.

This clone was seen at least ten times. The V call is TRBV6-4, the J call TRBJ2-3, with D possibly being TRBD2 (6 bases). The ends were cut back, 0 bases at V and 1 base at J, with 8 bases in the middle. Germline lookup yields CDR1 MRHNA and CDR2 SNTAGT. The CDR3 is made up of 15 amino acids. The CDR3, as DNA: TGTGCCAGCAGTGACTCGCCTAGCGGCACAGATACGCAGTATTTT. It translates to CASSDSPSGTDTQYF.

This chain joins TRBV9 and TRBJ2-1; D call uncertain. The CDR3 contains 12 residues. Germline lookup yields CDR1 SGDLS and CDR2 YYNGEE. V was trimmed by 3 bases and J by 9 bases, leaving 10 bases between them. The CDR3 DNA sequence: TGTGCCAGCAGCGAGGGATCTAGTGAGCAGTTCTTC. As protein: CASSEGSSEQFF. Full variable domain (missing parts from reference TRBV9 and TRBJ2-1): DSGVTQTPKHLITATGQRVTLRCSPRSGDLSVYWYQQSLDQGLQFLIQYYNGEERAKGNILERFSAQQFPDLHSELNLSSLELGDSALYFCASSEGSSEQFFGPGTRLTVL.

This chain connects TRBV9 to TRBJ2-1; 9 nucleotides align to TRBD1. Trimming removed 4 bases from V and 5 bases from J; junction bases left unmatched: 10. This CDR3 region has 16 residues. Germline values: CDR1 SGDLS, CDR2 YYNGEE. The CDR3 reads CASSLRPGQGNNEQFF. The CDR3 DNA reads TGTGCCAGCAGCTTGAGGCCGGGACAGGGAAACAATGAGCAGTTCTTC. Together with reference TRBV9 and TRBJ2-1, the CDR3 gives the full variable domain: DSGVTQTPKHLITATGQRVTLRCSPRSGDLSVYWYQQSLDQGLQFLIQYYNGEERAKGNILERFSAQQFPDLHSELNLSSLELGDSALYFCASSLRPGQGNNEQFFGPGTRLTVL.

This chain connects TRBV2 to TRBJ1-5; 8 bases are shared with TRBD1. CDR1 and CDR2 from the germline V gene are SNHLY and FYNNEI. Germline trimming cut 4 bases from V and 5 bases from J; bases unmatched to any gene: 4. This CDR3 contains 14 residues. The CDR3 coding sequence is TGTGCCAGCAGTGCCGGACAGGGAGATCAGCCCCAGCATTTT. Translated: CASSAGQGDQPQHF.

This chain joins TRBV10-3 and TRBJ1-2, with 8 positions matching TRBD1. The trim removed 4 bases at V and 10 bases at J, leaving 2 bases unmatched. This CDR3 has 11 amino acids. Germline loops: CDR1 ENHRY, CDR2 SYGVKD. DNA of the CDR3: TGTGCCATCAGTGGGGACAGGCTCTACACCTTC. Amino acid sequence: CAISGDRLYTF.

This chain connects TRBV10-3 to TRBJ2-3, with TRBD2 identical over 7 bases. The germline CDR1 and CDR2 sequences are ENHRY and SYGVKD. V gave up 2 bases and J gave up 3 bases; unmatched junction bases: 2. The CDR3 is 14 amino acids. The CDR3 loop reads CAISEAGETDTQYF. In DNA form, the CDR3 reads TGTGCCATCAGTGAGGCGGGGGAGACAGATACGCAGTATTTT.

V gene TRBV6-1 combines with J gene TRBJ1-5; D unresolved. This CDR3 region has 14 residues. The V end was cut by 0 bases, the J end by 4 bases, with 7 bases between. Germline lookup yields CDR1 MNHNS and CDR2 SASEGT. In nucleotides, the CDR3 is TGTGCCAGCAGTGAAGCCGGTCAGAATCAGCCCCAGCATTTT. This encodes CASSEAGQNQPQHF.

In this sample, this clone turned up a few times. The rearrangement uses TRBV19 and TRBJ1-5; tentatively, D is TRBD1 (6 bases). V lost 6 bases, J lost 5 bases, and 8 bases lay in between. The CDR3 loop spans 12 amino acids. From germline, CDR1 is LNHDA and CDR2 SQIVND (reference sequence). The CDR3, as DNA: TGTGCCAGTAGCCAGGGGTATCAGCCCCAGCATTTT. It is translated as CASSQGYQPQHF. The full variable domain, completed using reference TRBV19 and TRBJ1-5, is DGGITQSPKYLFRKEGQNVTLSCEQNLNHDAMYWYRQDPGQGLRLIYYSQIVNDFQKGDIAEGYSVSREKKESFPLTVTSAQKNPTAFYLCASSQGYQPQHFGDGTRLSIL.

This clone has just one count. This chain connects TRBV28 to TRBJ2-5; 9 positions match TRBD2. CDR3 length equals 14 residues. Per germline, CDR1 MDHEN and CDR2 SYDVKM. V was clipped by 5 bases and J by 4 bases; unmatched bases: 5. DNA of the CDR3: TGTGCCAGCAGTAAGCGGGGGGTAAGAGAGACCCAGTACTTC. It encodes CASSKRGVRETQYF. Variable domain in full (rest from reference TRBV28 and TRBJ2-5): DVKVTQSSRYLVKRTGEKVFLECVQDMDHENMFWYRQDPGLGLRLIYFSYDVKMKEKGDIPEGYSVSREKKERFSLILESASTNQTSMYLCASSKRGVRETQYFGPGTRLLVL.

The chain joins TRBV7-9 to TRBJ2-7; TRBD1 might be the D (6 bases). Trimming pared 3 bases from V and 0 bases from J, leaving 12 bases between. Per the germline V gene, CDR1 is SEHNR and CDR2 is FQNEAQ (reference sequence). The CDR3 totals 15 residues. CDR3: CASSLAGDNSYEQYF. DNA of the CDR3: TGTGCCAGCAGCTTGGCTGGGGACAACTCCTACGAGCAGTACTTC.

As DNA, the CDR3 is TGTGCCAGCAGTTTTAGTCTGGATTACACAGATACGCAGTATTTT. This translates into CASSFSLDYTDTQYF. The V gene is TRBV28, the J gene TRBJ2-3; D not certain. The CDR3 is made up of 15 amino acids. V gave up 3 bases and J gave up 2 bases, with 12 bases separating them. Germline assignment: CDR1 MDHEN and CDR2 SYDVKM.

The V and J genes are TRBV19 and TRBJ2-5; TRBD2 matches at 13 bases. CDR3 length: 16 residues. J lost 5 bases, V lost 5 bases, and 8 bases had no gene match. In germline, CDR1 is LNHDA, CDR2 SQIVND (reference sequence). DNA of the CDR3: TGTGCCAGTAGTCGTACTAGCGGGGGGGCCTTGGAGACCCAGTACTTC. Translated, it gives CASSRTSGGALETQYF.

This clone was picked up one time. The chain couples TRBV4-3 to TRBJ2-7; D is ambiguous. Germline V lookup: CDR1 LGHNA, CDR2 YSLEER. The V and J ends lost 0 bases and 3 bases respectively, with 12 bases between them. This CDR3 spans 15 amino acids. In nucleotides, the CDR3 is TGCGCCAGCAGCCAAGAGGCGGCACCATTCTACGAGCAGTACTTC. Its protein is CASSQEAAPFYEQYF.

The sample holds one count of this clone. The chain is built from TRBV5-6 and TRBJ2-1, with unresolved D. V was shortened by 5 bases and J by 8 bases, with 11 bases between the two germline ends. CDR1 SGHDT and CDR2 YYEEEE come from the germline V gene. The CDR3 extends over 12 amino acids. In nucleotides, the CDR3 is TGTGCCAGCAGTAATCCTGAGGATGAGCAGTTCTTC. Translating it yields CASSNPEDEQFF.

J is TRBJ2-7 and V is TRBV7-7, with D possibly being TRBD1 (5 bases). V was shortened by 1 base and J by 2 bases, with 12 bases between the two germline ends. Germline values: CDR1 SSHAT, CDR2 FNYEAQ (reference sequence). The length of the CDR3 is 15 residues. The CDR3 bases are TGTGCCAGCAGCTTAGAGGCAGGGATTGCCTACGAGCAGTACTTC. Amino acids: CASSLEAGIAYEQYF.

The chain has TRBV15 and TRBJ2-2; 7 bases are a match to TRBD1. Trimming at V came to 1 base and at J to 4 bases, leaving 0 bases not matched to a gene. Germline V lookup: CDR1 LNHNV, CDR2 YYDKDF (reference sequence). This CDR3 spans 14 amino acids. In DNA form, the CDR3 reads TGTGCCACCAGCAGAGGACAGGGCACCGGGGAGCTGTTTTTT. Encoded protein: CATSRGQGTGELFF.

This chain links TRBV6-4 with TRBJ2-5; 16 bases map to TRBD2. Germline assignment: CDR1 MRHNA and CDR2 SNTAGT. J lost 0 bases, V lost 6 bases, and 4 bases had no gene match. CDR3 length: 17 amino acids. Here the CDR3 DNA reads TGTGCCAGCAGCTTGGGACTAGCGGGGGGGTACCAAGAGACCCAGTACTTC. This sequence encodes CASSLGLAGGYQETQYF.

The chain links TRBV9 to TRBJ1-3; D unclear. CDR1 is SGDLS, CDR2 YYNGEE, per germline. Trimming cost V 4 bases and J 8 bases, with 16 bases left between them. There are 14 residues in the CDR3. The CDR3 nucleotides read TGTGCCAGCAGCCCTCCGGGTCTTGGGGACACCATATATTTT. Translated: CASSPPGLGDTIYF.

This sequence joins TRBV5-4 and TRBJ2-1, with TRBD2 matching over 14 bases. The CDR3 totals 15 residues. Germline V gene data show CDR1 as SGHNT and CDR2 as YYREEE (reference sequence). V gave up 4 bases and J gave up 5 bases; unmatched junction bases: 2. The CDR3 loop reads CASSVGLAGDNEQFF. CDR3 nucleotides: TGTGCCAGCAGCGTGGGACTAGCGGGGGACAATGAGCAGTTCTTC.

The chain links TRBV27 to TRBJ2-7; D gene ambiguous. The germline CDR1 and CDR2 sequences are MNHEY and SMNVEV (reference sequence). The CDR3 extends over 15 amino acids. Trimming pared 6 bases from V and 0 bases from J, leaving 15 bases between. CDR3 loop: CASSERPLSSYEQYF. The CDR3 DNA reads as TGTGCCAGCAGCGAACGGCCCTTAAGCTCCTACGAGCAGTACTTC.

The chain carries TRBV6-1 and TRBJ1-4; D is unresolved. The CDR3 totals 15 residues. The germline V gene has CDR1 MNHNS and CDR2 SASEGT. V was trimmed by 2 bases and J by 4 bases, leaving 11 bases between them. CDR3 in DNA: TGTGCCAGCAGTGAATATAGGGCCGATAATGAAAAACTGTTTTTT. Amino acids: CASSEYRADNEKLFF.